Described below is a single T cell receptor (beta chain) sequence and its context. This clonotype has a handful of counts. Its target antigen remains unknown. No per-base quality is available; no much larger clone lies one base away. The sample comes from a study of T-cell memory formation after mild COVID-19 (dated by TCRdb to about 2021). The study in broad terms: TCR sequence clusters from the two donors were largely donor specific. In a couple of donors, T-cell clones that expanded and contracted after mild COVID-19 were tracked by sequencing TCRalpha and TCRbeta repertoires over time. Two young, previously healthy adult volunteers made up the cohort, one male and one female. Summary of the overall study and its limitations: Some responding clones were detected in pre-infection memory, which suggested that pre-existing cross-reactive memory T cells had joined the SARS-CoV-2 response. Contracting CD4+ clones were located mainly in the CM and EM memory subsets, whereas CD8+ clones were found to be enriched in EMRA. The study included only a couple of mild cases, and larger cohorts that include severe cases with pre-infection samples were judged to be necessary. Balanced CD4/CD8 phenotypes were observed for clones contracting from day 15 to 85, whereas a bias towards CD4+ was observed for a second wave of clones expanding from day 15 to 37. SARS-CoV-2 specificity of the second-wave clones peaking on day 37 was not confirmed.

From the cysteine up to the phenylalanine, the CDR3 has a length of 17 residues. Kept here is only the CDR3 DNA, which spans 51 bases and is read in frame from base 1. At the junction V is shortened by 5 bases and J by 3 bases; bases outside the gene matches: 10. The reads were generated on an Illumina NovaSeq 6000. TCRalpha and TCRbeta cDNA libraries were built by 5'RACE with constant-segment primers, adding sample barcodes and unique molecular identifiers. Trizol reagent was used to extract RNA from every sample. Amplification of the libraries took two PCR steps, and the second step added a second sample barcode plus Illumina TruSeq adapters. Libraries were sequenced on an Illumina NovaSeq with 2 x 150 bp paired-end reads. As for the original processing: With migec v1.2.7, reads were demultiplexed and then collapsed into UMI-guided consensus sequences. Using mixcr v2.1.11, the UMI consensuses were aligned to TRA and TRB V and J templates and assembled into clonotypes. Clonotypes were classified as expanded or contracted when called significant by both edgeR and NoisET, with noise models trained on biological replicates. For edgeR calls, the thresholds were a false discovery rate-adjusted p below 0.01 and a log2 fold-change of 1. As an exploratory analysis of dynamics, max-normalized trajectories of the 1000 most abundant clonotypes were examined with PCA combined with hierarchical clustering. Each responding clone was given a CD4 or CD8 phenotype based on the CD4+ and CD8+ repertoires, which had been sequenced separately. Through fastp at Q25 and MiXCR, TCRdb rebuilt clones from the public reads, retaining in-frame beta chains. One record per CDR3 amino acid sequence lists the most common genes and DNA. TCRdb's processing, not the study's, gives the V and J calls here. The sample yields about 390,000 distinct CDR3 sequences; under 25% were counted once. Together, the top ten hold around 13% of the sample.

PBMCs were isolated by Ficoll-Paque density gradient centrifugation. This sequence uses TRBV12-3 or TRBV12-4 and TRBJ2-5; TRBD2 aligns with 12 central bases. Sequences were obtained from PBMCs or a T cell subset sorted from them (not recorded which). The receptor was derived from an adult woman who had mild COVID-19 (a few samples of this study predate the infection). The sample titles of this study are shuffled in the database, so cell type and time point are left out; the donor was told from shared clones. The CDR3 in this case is CASSVRPSGGAKETQYF. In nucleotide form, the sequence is TGTGCCAGCAGTGTCCGCCCTAGCGGGGGGGCGAAAGAGACCCAGTACTTC.